The entry below gives a single T cell receptor beta chain sequence along with its context. As originally analysed: Estimation of nucleated cell counts was performed using reference gene primer amplification. Only in-frame clones appear in the TCRdb table, and some are missing; sequencing was by immunoSEQ multiplex PCR. That table gives V, J and clone size, and the DNA gave D and trimming. The table has about 120,000 clones, around four fifths seen once. This entry comes from a study of blood T cell repertoires in COVID-19. The CDR3 has 15 residues. J was trimmed by 0 bases and V by 3 bases; bases with no gene match: 4. Per the germline V gene, CDR1 is LGHDT and CDR2 is YNNKEL (reference sequence).

The receptor was derived from an older man with active or convalescent COVID-19. What was sequenced was peripheral blood. V and J are TRBV3-1 (or the pseudogene TRBV3-2) and TRBJ1-2; 7 nucleotides line up with TRBD1. The CDR3 here is CASSHGTVTNYGYTF. The CDR3, as DNA: TGTGCCAGCAGCCATGGGACAGTGACTAACTATGGCTACACCTTC.